This T cell receptor (beta chain) was retrieved from a study of blood T cell repertoires in COVID-19. Study overall: Samples representing acute and convalescent COVID-19 were sourced from the United States, Italy and Spain. In each case, the material was cDNA or gDNA derived from T cells, B-cell-depleted T cells, or PBMCs.

This clone was detected only a few times. The CDR3 totals 16 residues. The germline V gene encodes CDR1 LNHDA and CDR2 SQIVND (reference sequence). Trimming took 3 bases from V and 7 from J, leaving 19 bases between them. How the authors handled the data: Cell counts per sample came from amplifying reference gene primers. TCRdb's table, derived via immunoSEQ multiplex PCR, lists solely in-frame clones and lacks some. V and J calls and clone size come straight from that table; D and trimming were deduced from the DNA. The sample lists about 110,000 clones, about 87% occurring once. The sequence derives from a woman aged 45-59 years with acute or convalescent COVID-19. The chain couples TRBV19 to TRBJ1-5; D may be TRBD1 (5 bases). Sequenced material: peripheral blood. CDR3 DNA sequence: TGTGCCAGTAGTATCGGACGGGGGAGGTGGGACCAGCCCCAGCATTTT. Protein: CASSIGRGRWDQPQHF.